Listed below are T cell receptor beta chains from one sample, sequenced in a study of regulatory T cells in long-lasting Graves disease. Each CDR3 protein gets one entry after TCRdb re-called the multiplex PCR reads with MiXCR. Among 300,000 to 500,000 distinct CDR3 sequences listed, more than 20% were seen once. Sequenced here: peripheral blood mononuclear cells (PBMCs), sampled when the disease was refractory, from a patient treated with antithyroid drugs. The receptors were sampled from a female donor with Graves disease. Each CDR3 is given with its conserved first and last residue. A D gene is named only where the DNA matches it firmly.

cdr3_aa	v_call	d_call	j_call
CSVRDAYEQYF	TRBV29-1	-	TRBJ2-7
CSASEGTEAFF	TRBV20-1	-	TRBJ1-1
CASSPTRTGDEQYF	TRBV4-1	TRBD1	TRBJ2-7
CASRIGGATQYF	TRBV6-1	-	TRBJ2-5
CASSIGGRRGQETQYF	TRBV19	-	TRBJ2-5
CASSLGTESYEQYF	TRBV5-1	-	TRBJ2-7
CASSSLAGGNYEQYF	TRBV7-9	TRBD2	TRBJ2-7
CSASDRGLYEQYF	TRBV29-1	TRBD1	TRBJ2-7
CASSSQTTTGTGVLFSQETQYF	TRBV28	TRBD1	TRBJ2-5
CASSMSPGQGTLNTEAFF	TRBV28	TRBD1	TRBJ1-1
CASSPRTDRSPLHF	TRBV18	-	TRBJ1-6
CASSQTSGRGNHEQYF	TRBV7-9	TRBD2	TRBJ2-7
CASSLSTSAQETQYF	TRBV5-4	TRBD2	TRBJ2-5
CASRPWTESNEKLFF	TRBV28	-	TRBJ1-4
CASSPEVGAGTQYF	TRBV7-2	-	TRBJ2-5
CASSLAWPGELFF	TRBV5-1	-	TRBJ2-2
CASIPYEQYF	TRBV6-1	-	TRBJ2-7
CSAKKTGSDIQYF	TRBV20-1	-	TRBJ2-4
CSAPAMTGRNEKLFF	TRBV20-1	TRBD1	TRBJ1-4
CASSLNPGDTQYF	TRBV7-3	-	TRBJ2-3
CASSLWRGSGNQPQHF	TRBV28	-	TRBJ1-5
CASRLGGANVLTF	TRBV11-2	-	TRBJ2-6
CSAKEGDYEQYF	TRBV20-1	-	TRBJ2-7
CASSDREALPEETQYF	TRBV7-9	TRBD2	TRBJ2-5
CASRGTADEPYNSPLRF	TRBV27	TRBD1	TRBJ1-6
CATSRDRTAYGYTF	TRBV15	-	TRBJ1-2
CASSVTQGAVGTEAFF	TRBV28	TRBD1	TRBJ1-1
CASSVGISSSNSPLHF	TRBV9	-	TRBJ1-6
CATSDGADSEQFF	TRBV24-1	-	TRBJ2-1
CASSRRGDGTNIQYF	TRBV7-2	-	TRBJ2-4
CASIRARDTGELFF	TRBV6-1	-	TRBJ2-2
CSVHGQGNTEAFF	TRBV29-1	TRBD1	TRBJ1-1
CASSLTSGIQETQYF	TRBV7-9	TRBD2	TRBJ2-5